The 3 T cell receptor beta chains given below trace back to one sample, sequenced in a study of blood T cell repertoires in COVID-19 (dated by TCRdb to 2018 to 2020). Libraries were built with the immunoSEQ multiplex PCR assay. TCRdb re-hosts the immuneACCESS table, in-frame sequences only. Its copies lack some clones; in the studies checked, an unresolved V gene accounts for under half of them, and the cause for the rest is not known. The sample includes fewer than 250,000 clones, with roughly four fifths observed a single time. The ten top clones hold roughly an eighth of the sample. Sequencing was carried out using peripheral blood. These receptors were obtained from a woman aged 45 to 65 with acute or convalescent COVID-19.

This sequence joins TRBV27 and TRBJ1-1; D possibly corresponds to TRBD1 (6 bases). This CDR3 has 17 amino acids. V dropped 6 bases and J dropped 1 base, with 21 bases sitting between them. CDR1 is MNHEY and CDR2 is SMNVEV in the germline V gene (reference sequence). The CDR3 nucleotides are TGTGCCAGCAGATCACTCGAGGGCAGGGGACGGAACACTGAAGCTTTCTTT. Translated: CASRSLEGRGRNTEAFF.

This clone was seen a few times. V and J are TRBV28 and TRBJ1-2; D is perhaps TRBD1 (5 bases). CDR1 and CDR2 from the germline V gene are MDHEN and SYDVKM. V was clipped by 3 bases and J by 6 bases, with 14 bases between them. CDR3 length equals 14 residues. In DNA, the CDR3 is TGTGCCAGCAGTTTCGCAGGGCCGAGAGATGGCTACACCTTC. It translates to CASSFAGPRDGYTF.

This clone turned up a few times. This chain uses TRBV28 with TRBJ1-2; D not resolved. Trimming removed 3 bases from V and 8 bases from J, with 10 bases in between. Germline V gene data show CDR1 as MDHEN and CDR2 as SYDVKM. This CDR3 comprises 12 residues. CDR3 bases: TGTGCCAGCAGTTTCCGGACGGGAGGCTACACCTTC. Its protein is CASSFRTGGYTF.